One and the same sample provided the 21 T cell receptor beta chains below, sequenced in a study of blood T cell repertoires in COVID-19. Clones were read by immunoSEQ multiplex PCR, and TCRdb kept only the in-frame ones, dropping some. Of over 200,000 clones in the sample, approximately 89% were seen once. The material sequenced was PBMCs or T cells enriched from blood (not recorded which). These receptors all come from a woman aged 40 to 50 with acute COVID-19.

The genes are TRBV7-2 and TRBJ1-1, with 11 bases that match TRBD1. The CDR3 spans 14 residues. Germline-derived CDR1 and CDR2 are SGHTA and FQGNSA. After removal of 1 base from V and 7 bases from J, the junction contained 2 bases not matched to a gene. CDR3 coding DNA: TGTGCCAGCAGCTTAGGGACAGGGGGCATTGAAGCTTTCTTT. This translates into CASSLGTGGIEAFF.

The CDR3 nucleotides are TGCGCCAGCAGCCCTCCTAACAGGGGGTCTGCTGAAGCTTTCTTT. Its translation: CASSPPNRGSAEAFF. The gene calls are TRBV5-1 and TRBJ1-1; the match to TRBD1 covers 8 bases. With V trimmed by 4 bases and J by 6 bases, 11 bases remained unmatched. CDR3 length equals 15 residues. CDR1 SGHRS and CDR2 YFSETQ come from the germline V gene.

CDR3 sequence: CASRQGLQPQHF. The CDR3 DNA reads as TGTGCCAGTAGGCAGGGTTTACAGCCCCAGCATTTT. This sequence joins TRBV19 and TRBJ1-5; TRBD1 is a possible D gene (5 bases). Per the germline V gene, CDR1 is LNHDA and CDR2 is SQIVND (reference sequence). V was cut by 6 bases and J by 7 bases, with 10 bases left in between. This CDR3 has 12 residues.

The chain employs TRBV11-3 and TRBJ2-1, with D maybe TRBD2 (5 bases). CDR3 length: 14 amino acids. Deletions cut 6 bases from V and 4 bases from J, with 13 bases between. Germline CDR1 and CDR2: SGHNT and YENEEA. CDR3 sequence reads: CASSTVGIYNEQFF. CDR3 nucleotide sequence: TGTGCCAGCAGTACCGTCGGGATTTACAATGAGCAGTTCTTC.

The CDR3 sequence is CASSPRTSGVSQETQYF. The CDR3 nucleotides read TGTGCCAGCAGTCCCAGGACTAGCGGGGTTTCACAAGAGACCCAGTACTTC. This chain uses TRBV6-2 or TRBV6-3 with TRBJ2-5, with 12 nucleotides matching TRBD2. V was clipped by 5 bases and J by 2 bases; unmatched bases: 9. Germline CDR1 is MNHEY and CDR2 is SVGEGT. The CDR3 contains 17 residues.

J is TRBJ1-2 and V is TRBV5-6; 7 bases align to TRBD1. V lost 1 base, J lost 2 bases, and 2 bases stayed unmatched. Germline lookup yields CDR1 SGHDT and CDR2 YYEEEE. This CDR3 contains 14 residues. CDR3 sequence: CASSLTTGNYGYTF. CDR3 nucleotide sequence: TGTGCCAGCAGCTTGACGACAGGGAACTATGGCTACACCTTC.

The V call is TRBV7-9, the J call TRBJ1-5; 7 bases are a match to TRBD1. J gave up 2 bases and V 4 bases, and 5 bases lay outside the gene matches. This CDR3 comprises 15 residues. CDR1 and CDR2 from the germline V gene are SEHNR and FQNEAQ (reference sequence). In DNA, the CDR3 is TGTGCCAGCAGCTCGGGACAGCAGGGCAATCAGCCCCAGCATTTT. Its translation is CASSSGQQGNQPQHF.

The CDR3 DNA follows: TGTGCCAGCAGTTACCAGTCGAGGGACACCGGGGAGCTGTTTTTT. Its translation: CASSYQSRDTGELFF. V usage is TRBV6-5 and J usage is TRBJ2-2, with a weak D call TRBD2 (5 bases). The germline gives CDR1 MNHEY, CDR2 SVGAGI. This CDR3 comprises 15 residues. Deletions cut 2 bases from V and 3 bases from J, with 10 bases between.

The rearrangement uses TRBV7-9 and TRBJ2-7; 7 nucleotides align to TRBD2. V was pared by 1 base and J by 4 bases, with 10 bases of the junction left unmatched. The length of the CDR3 is 16 residues. The germline CDR1 and CDR2 sequences are SEHNR and FQNEAQ (reference sequence). The CDR3 DNA sequence: TGTGCCAGCAGCTTAGGGAGCGGGGCCAGGTCATACGAGCAGTACTTC. It codes for CASSLGSGARSYEQYF.

The CDR3 DNA reads TGTGCCAGCAGCGGATCGGGACTAGCGGGGGGCACAGATACGCAGTATTTT. Translating it yields CASSGSGLAGGTDTQYF. The chain combines TRBV9 with TRBJ2-3, with TRBD2 identical over 14 bases. CDR1 is SGDLS and CDR2 is YYNGEE in the germline V gene. This CDR3 is 17 amino acids long. Trimming cost V 3 bases and J 1 base; bases outside gene matches: 4.

This sequence joins TRBV7-2 and TRBJ1-1, with D tentatively TRBD1 (6 bases). The CDR3 consists of 13 residues. V lost 2 bases and J 6 bases, leaving 10 bases between the germline ends. From germline, CDR1 is SGHTA and CDR2 FQGNSA. CDR3 bases: TGTGCCAGCAGCTTACGGGGGGGCGCTGAAGCTTTCTTT. The encoded protein is CASSLRGGAEAFF. The full variable domain, its missing parts supplied by reference TRBV7-2 and TRBJ1-1, is GAGVSQSPSNKVTEKGKDVELRCDPISGHTALYWYRQSLGQGLEFLIYFQGNSAPDKSGLPSDRFSAERTGGSVSTLTIQRTQQEDSAVYLCASSLRGGAEAFFGQGTRLTVV.

The V gene is TRBV7-9, the J gene TRBJ1-2, with 9 positions matching TRBD1. The V segment lost 5 bases and the J segment 8 bases; nucleotides outside the gene matches: 6. Germline-derived CDR1 and CDR2 are SEHNR and FQNEAQ (reference sequence). This CDR3 is 13 amino acids long. The CDR3 DNA follows: TGTGCCAGCAGCCTACAGGGGGCAGAAGGCTACACCTTC. This codes for CASSLQGAEGYTF.

This rearrangement joins TRBV30 to TRBJ2-3, with TRBD2 as a possible D gene (6 bases). Trimming removed 6 bases from V and 0 bases from J, with 22 bases in between. In germline, CDR1 is GTSNPN, CDR2 SVGIG (reference sequence). The CDR3 runs 17 residues. This CDR3 is CACSKGTSLSSTDTQYF. The CDR3 DNA follows: TGTGCCTGTTCCAAGGGTACTAGCCTGTCTAGCACAGATACGCAGTATTTT.

CDR3 sequence (DNA): TGTGCCAGCAGCGCGGGACCCAGCTCTGGAAACACCATATATTTT. It is translated as CASSAGPSSGNTIYF. The rearrangement links TRBV7-2 to TRBJ1-3; perhaps TRBD1 as D (5 bases). CDR1 is SGHTA and CDR2 is FQGNSA in the germline V gene. The V and J ends lost 5 bases and 0 bases respectively, with 11 bases between them. The CDR3 is 15 residues long.

This chain connects TRBV19 to TRBJ2-2; D is undetermined. Trimming shortened V by 5 bases and J by 0 bases, and 13 bases separated the two germline ends. The germline V gene encodes CDR1 LNHDA and CDR2 SQIVND (reference sequence). This CDR3 region has 16 residues. CDR3 sequence reads: CASSPVNPSNTGELFF. CDR3 coding DNA: TGTGCCAGTAGTCCCGTAAATCCCTCGAACACCGGGGAGCTGTTTTTT.

The chain recombines TRBV7-2 with TRBJ2-1; TRBD1 agrees at 9 bases. Unmatched junction bases numbered 8, after V lost 5 bases and J lost 9 bases. The CDR3 runs to 14 residues. Germline V gene lookup returns CDR1 SGHTA and CDR2 FQGNSA. CDR3 residues: CASSLLGQGLEQFF. CDR3 DNA: TGTGCCAGCAGCCTCCTGGGACAGGGCCTTGAGCAGTTCTTC. Together with reference TRBV7-2 and TRBJ2-1, the CDR3 gives the full variable domain: GAGVSQSPSNKVTEKGKDVELRCDPISGHTALYWYRQSLGQGLEFLIYFQGNSAPDKSGLPSDRFSAERTGGSVSTLTIQRTQQEDSAVYLCASSLLGQGLEQFFGPGTRLTVL.

This chain uses TRBV9 with TRBJ2-2; D gene uncertain. This CDR3 has 14 residues. CDR1 and CDR2 (germline): SGDLS, YYNGEE. The V gene lost 0 bases and the J gene lost 7 bases, with 10 bases spanning the gap. CDR3 in DNA: TGTGCCAGCAGCGTAGGGATAGCTGGCGGGGAGCTGTTTTTT. This gives the protein CASSVGIAGGELFF.

The V and J genes are TRBV2 and TRBJ2-5; TRBD2 agrees at 13 bases. The germline V gene encodes CDR1 SNHLY and CDR2 FYNNEI. Trimming took 7 bases from V and 5 from J; bases not matched to a gene: 7. The CDR3 covers 15 residues. The DNA of the CDR3 is TGTGCCAGCACAGGACTAGCGGGGGCACAGGAGACCCAGTACTTC. Translation: CASTGLAGAQETQYF.

The V call is TRBV9, the J call TRBJ2-1; 10 nucleotides line up with TRBD2. The CDR3 runs 15 residues. With V trimmed by 3 bases and J by 8 bases, 8 bases remained unmatched. Germline V gene sequence: CDR1 SGDLS, CDR2 YYNGEE. CDR3 region: CASSGRAGGLYEQFF. The CDR3 DNA follows: TGTGCCAGCAGCGGAAGAGCGGGGGGGCTCTATGAGCAGTTCTTC.

The chain carries TRBV5-1 and TRBJ2-3, with D possibly matching TRBD1 (7 bases). Looked up from germline, CDR1 is SGHRS and CDR2 is YFSETQ. The CDR3 sequence is 16 residues long. The V end lost 3 bases, the J end lost 0 bases, and 14 bases lay between the germline ends. In DNA, the CDR3 is TGCGCCAGCAGCTGGGGGGACAGAGCTAGCACAGATACGCAGTATTTT. Protein product: CASSWGDRASTDTQYF.

The DNA of the CDR3 is TGTGCCATAAAACCTGAGACAGGGGAAGCTAACTATGGCTACACCTTC. It specifies CAIKPETGEANYGYTF. The J gene is TRBJ1-2, the V gene TRBV10-3, with 8 bases lining up with TRBD1. Per the germline V gene, CDR1 is ENHRY and CDR2 is SYGVKD. The length of the CDR3 is 16 residues. V lost 9 bases and J lost 0; bases outside the gene matches: 12.